This TCR beta chain stems from a study of T-cell reconstitution after alpha-beta-depleted transplantation in children. Study-wide points: Surviving recipient T cells and thymic progenitors underlay high day-60 TCRbeta diversity in some patients. T-cell counts and diversity at one year post-transplant came mainly from newly produced T cells.

A library of TCRbeta sequences, prepared with unique molecular identifiers, was generated. TCRdb analysed the PCR reads with MiXCR anew, one entry per CDR3 protein. Seen here are approximately 800,000 distinct CDR3 sequences, around 17% observed once, and the top ten hold under 6%. This clonotype was recorded a few times. The antigen remains undetermined. The CDR3 runs 11 residues. Germline lookup yields CDR1 KGHSH and CDR2 LQKENI. The V end lost 5 bases, the J end lost 9 bases, and 10 bases lay between the germline ends. The chain recombines TRBV18 with TRBJ2-5; D is uncertain. This sequence was found in a male patient under 18 who had a stem cell transplant for acute lymphoblastic leukemia, so the T cells may come from the graft donor. The sequences come from PBMCs, mostly from graft donor cells, collected 360 days after TCRalphabeta/CD19-depleted stem cell transplant. CDR3 in amino acids: CASSTRFSQYF. CDR3 bases: TGTGCCAGCTCAACCCGGTTCTCCCAGTACTTC.